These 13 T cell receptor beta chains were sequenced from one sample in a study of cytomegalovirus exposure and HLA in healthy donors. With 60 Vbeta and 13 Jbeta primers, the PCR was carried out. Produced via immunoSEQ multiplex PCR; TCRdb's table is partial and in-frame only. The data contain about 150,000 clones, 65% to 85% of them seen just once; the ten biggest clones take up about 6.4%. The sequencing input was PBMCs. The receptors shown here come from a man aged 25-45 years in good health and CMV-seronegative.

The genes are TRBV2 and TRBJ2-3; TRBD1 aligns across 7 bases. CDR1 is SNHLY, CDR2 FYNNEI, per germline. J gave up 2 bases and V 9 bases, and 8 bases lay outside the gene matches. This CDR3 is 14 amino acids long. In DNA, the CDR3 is TGTGCCAGTCTGACAGGGCCCGACACAGATACGCAGTATTTT. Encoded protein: CASLTGPDTDTQYF.

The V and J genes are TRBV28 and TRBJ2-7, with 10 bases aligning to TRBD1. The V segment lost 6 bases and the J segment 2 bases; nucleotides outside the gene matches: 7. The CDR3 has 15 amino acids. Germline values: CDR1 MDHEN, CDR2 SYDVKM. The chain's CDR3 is CASRSDRGRPYEQYF. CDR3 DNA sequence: TGTGCCAGCAGAAGCGACAGGGGGCGGCCCTACGAGCAGTACTTC.

CDR3 DNA sequence: TGTGCCAGCAGGACAGGGGGCGGCTATGGCTACACCTTC. It translates to CASRTGGGYGYTF. The chain links TRBV27 to TRBJ1-2; 10 bases align to TRBD1. Per germline, CDR1 MNHEY and CDR2 SMNVEV (reference sequence). The V and J ends lost 6 bases and 4 bases, in that order; junction bases with no gene match: 2. The CDR3 is 13 amino acids.

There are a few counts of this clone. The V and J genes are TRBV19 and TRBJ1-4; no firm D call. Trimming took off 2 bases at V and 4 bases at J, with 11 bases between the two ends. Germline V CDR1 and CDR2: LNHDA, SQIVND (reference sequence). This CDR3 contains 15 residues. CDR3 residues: CASSIRPRDNEKLFF. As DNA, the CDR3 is TGTGCCAGTAGTATACGTCCGCGGGATAATGAAAAACTGTTTTTT.

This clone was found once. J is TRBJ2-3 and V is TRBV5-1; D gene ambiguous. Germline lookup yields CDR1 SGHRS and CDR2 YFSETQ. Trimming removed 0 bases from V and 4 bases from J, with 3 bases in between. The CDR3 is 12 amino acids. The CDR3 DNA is TGCGCCAGCAGCTTGGGAGCAGATACGCAGTATTTT. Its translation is CASSLGADTQYF.

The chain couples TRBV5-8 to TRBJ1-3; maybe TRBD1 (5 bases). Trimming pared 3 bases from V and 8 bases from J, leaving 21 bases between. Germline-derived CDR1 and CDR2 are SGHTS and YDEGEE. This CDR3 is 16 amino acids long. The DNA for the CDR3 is TGTGCCAGCAGCTATCGGGACTCCTCGTGGGAGTACACCATATATTTT. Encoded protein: CASSYRDSSWEYTIYF.

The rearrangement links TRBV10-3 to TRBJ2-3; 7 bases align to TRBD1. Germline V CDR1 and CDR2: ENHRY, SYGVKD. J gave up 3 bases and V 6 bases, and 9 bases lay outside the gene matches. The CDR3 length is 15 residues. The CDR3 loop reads CAISWTGEITDTQYF. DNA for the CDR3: TGTGCCATCAGCTGGACAGGCGAGATAACAGATACGCAGTATTTT.

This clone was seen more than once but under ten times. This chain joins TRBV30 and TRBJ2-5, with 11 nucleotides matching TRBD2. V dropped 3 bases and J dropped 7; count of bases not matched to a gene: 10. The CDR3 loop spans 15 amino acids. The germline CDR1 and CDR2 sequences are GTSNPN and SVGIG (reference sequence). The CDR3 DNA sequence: TGTGCCTGGAGGCCCCTTAGCGGGGGGGCCGTGACCCAGTACTTC. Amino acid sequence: CAWRPLSGGAVTQYF.

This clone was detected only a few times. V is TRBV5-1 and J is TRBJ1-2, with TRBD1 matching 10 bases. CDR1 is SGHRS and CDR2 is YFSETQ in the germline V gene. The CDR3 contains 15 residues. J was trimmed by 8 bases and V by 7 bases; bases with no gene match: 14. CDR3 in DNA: TGCGCCAGCGAGAGTTCGGGACAGGGGCTGGAGGGCTACACCTTC. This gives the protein CASESSGQGLEGYTF.

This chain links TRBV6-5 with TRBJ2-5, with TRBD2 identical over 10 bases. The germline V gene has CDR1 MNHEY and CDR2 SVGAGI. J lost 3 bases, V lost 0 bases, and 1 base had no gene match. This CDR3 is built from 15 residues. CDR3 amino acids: CASSYSLAGEETQYF. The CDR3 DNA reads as TGTGCCAGCAGTTACTCGCTAGCGGGGGAAGAGACCCAGTACTTC.

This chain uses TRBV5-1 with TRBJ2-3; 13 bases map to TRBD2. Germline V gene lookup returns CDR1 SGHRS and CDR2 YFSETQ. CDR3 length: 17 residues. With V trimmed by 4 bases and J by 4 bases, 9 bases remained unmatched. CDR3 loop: CASSQGLAGYGADTQYF. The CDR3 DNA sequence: TGCGCCAGCAGCCAGGGACTAGCGGGGTATGGAGCAGATACGCAGTATTTT.

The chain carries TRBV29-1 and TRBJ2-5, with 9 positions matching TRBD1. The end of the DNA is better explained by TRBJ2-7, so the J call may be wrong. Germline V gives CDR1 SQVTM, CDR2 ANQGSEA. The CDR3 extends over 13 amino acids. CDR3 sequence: CSVAGTGLHEQYF. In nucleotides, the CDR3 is TGCAGCGTTGCAGGGACAGGGCTGCACGAGCAGTACTTC.

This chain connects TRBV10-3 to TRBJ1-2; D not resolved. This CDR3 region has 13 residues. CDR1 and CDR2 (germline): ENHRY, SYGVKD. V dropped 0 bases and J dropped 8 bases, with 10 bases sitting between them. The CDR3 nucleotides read TGTGCCATCAGTGAGTCTCTAGTGCGGGGCTACACCTTC. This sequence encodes CAISESLVRGYTF.